Reported below is one T cell receptor (beta chain). With a J-beta primer mix and a sample-barcoded 5' primer, a second PCR ran about 6 to 11 cycles. TCRdb re-analysed the 5' RACE reads in MiXCR, keeping a single row per CDR3 protein. This table holds fewer than 600,000 distinct CDR3 sequences, roughly a quarter found once. These data originate in a study of blood T cells in healthy people across ages. In the study overall: When template switching was applied, about one barcoded beta molecule was captured per two T cells.

With 3 bases removed from V and 7 bases from J, the gap between germline ends came to 19 bases. The germline V gene encodes CDR1 GTSNPN and CDR2 SVGIG (reference sequence). CDR3 length: 15 amino acids. These data also formed part of another study, on T cells of mothers and their children.

The rearrangement joins TRBV30 to TRBJ1-3; D perhaps matches TRBD1 (6 bases). The receptor was derived from a boy aged 2 to 10 in good health. The sample comprised blood. CDR3 residues: CAWRPTGILKNTIYF. The CDR3 coding sequence is TGTGCCTGGAGGCCTACAGGGATTTTGAAGAACACCATATATTTT.